This T cell receptor (beta chain) was found in a study of shared clonotypes between healthy human individuals. Regarding the study as a whole: It was the few donors that limited the genetic and exposure-history diversity represented.

V lost 5 bases, J lost 11 bases, and 3 bases stayed unmatched. Germline V gene data show CDR1 as SGHVS and CDR2 as FQNEAQ. The CDR3 is 13 residues long. This table comes from immunoSEQ multiplex PCR, and its TCRdb copy is limited to in-frame clones, with some not included. Of hundreds of thousands of clones in the sample, approximately 74% were seen once. Of note for this clone: Its antigen is not identified.

The chain couples TRBV7-8 to TRBJ1-6; 10 bases are a match to TRBD1. This clonotype was sampled from a woman under 40 in good health. The sample taken for sequencing was memory CD4+ T cells sorted from blood. As to subset: CD45RA-negative fraction. CDR3 residues: CASSPGQGAPLHF. The CDR3 coding sequence is TGTGCCAGCAGCCCCGGACAGGGGGCACCCCTCCACTTT. Full variable domain (outside the CDR3, taken from reference TRBV7-8 and TRBJ1-6): GAGVSQSPRYKVAKRGQDVALRCDPISGHVSLFWYQQALGQGPEFLTYFQNEAQLDKSGLPSDRFFAERPEGSVSTLKIQRTQQEDSAVYLCASSPGQGAPLHFGNGTRLTVT.